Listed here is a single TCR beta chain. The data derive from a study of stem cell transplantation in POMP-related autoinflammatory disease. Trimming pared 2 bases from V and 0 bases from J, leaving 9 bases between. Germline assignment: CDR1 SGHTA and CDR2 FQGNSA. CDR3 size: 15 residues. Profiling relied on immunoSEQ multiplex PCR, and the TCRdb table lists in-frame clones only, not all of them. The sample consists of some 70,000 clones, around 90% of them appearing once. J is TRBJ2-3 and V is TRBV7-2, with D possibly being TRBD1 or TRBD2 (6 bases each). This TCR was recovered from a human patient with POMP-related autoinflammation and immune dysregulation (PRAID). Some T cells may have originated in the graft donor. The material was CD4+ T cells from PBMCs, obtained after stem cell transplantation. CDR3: CASSLTGASTDTQYF. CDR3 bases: TGTGCCAGCAGCTTAACGGGGGCTAGCACAGATACGCAGTATTTT.